The clone carrying this TCR beta chain was seen a handful of times. Antigen: not known. One end of the junction varies from germline; a read error may be responsible. The CDR3 covers 14 residues. The V gene's germline CDR1 is KGHSH and CDR2 LQKENI. Library construction for TCR beta used iRepertoire HTBI primers and Arm-PCR of CDR3 regions. Original processing methods: Across the samples, identification revealed around 65 TRBV and about 15 TRBJ segments. TCRdb re-derived calls from the multiplex PCR reads in MiXCR, one entry per CDR3 protein. The V and J calls shown here were made by TCRdb, not taken from the authors' results. Among around 420,000 distinct CDR3 sequences listed, roughly a sixth were seen once. The data belong to a study of regulatory T cells in long-lasting Graves disease. About the research overall: Recently diagnosed Graves' patients had received antithyroid drugs for under 3 months. Study outcomes and limitations: The persistent group shared roughly 2,700 public clonotypes, more than the approximately 970 shared by new patients. The researchers studied only peripheral blood, not thyroid tissue.

The sample's time point: newly diagnosed GD, antithyroid drugs for less than 3 months. Construction of the TCR library relied on RNA isolated from PBMCs. This TCR came from a female donor with Graves disease. This specimen was peripheral blood mononuclear cells (PBMCs), taken at new diagnosis, from a patient treated with antithyroid drugs. The chain couples TRBV18 to TRBJ2-3; D is possibly TRBD1 or TRBD2 (5 bases each). CDR3 amino acids: CASSPPGSTDTRYF. CDR3 in DNA: TGTGCCAGCTCACCCCCAGGGAGCACAGATACGCGGTATTTT. Drawing the rest from reference TRBV18 and TRBJ2-3, the complete variable domain is NAGVMQNPRHLVRRRGQEARLRCSPMKGHSHVYWYRQLPEEGLKFMVYLQKENIIDESGMPKERFSAEFPKEGPSILRIQQVVRGDSAAYFCASSPPGSTDTRYFGPGTRLTVL.